This T cell receptor (beta chain) is drawn from a study of blood T cell repertoires in COVID-19. Trimming stripped 0 bases from V and 6 bases from J, with 11 bases between. The CDR3 consists of 14 residues. The germline V gene encodes CDR1 SGHDN and CDR2 FVKESK. The data were produced by immunoSEQ multiplex PCR, yet TCRdb's version contains in-frame clones alone and is incomplete. The data hold some 120,000 clones, with approximately 89% observed a single time. This clone was counted only a few times. The same CDR3 can be traced to other DNA sequences in this sample. This TCR came from a human donor in a cohort sampled during active COVID-19. The V call is TRBV14, the J call TRBJ1-1; possibly TRBD1 for D (5 bases). The specimen was peripheral blood. The CDR3 DNA reads as TGTGCCAGCAGCCAAGAGCAGGGTAGGGCTGAAGCTTTCTTT. It encodes CASSQEQGRAEAFF.